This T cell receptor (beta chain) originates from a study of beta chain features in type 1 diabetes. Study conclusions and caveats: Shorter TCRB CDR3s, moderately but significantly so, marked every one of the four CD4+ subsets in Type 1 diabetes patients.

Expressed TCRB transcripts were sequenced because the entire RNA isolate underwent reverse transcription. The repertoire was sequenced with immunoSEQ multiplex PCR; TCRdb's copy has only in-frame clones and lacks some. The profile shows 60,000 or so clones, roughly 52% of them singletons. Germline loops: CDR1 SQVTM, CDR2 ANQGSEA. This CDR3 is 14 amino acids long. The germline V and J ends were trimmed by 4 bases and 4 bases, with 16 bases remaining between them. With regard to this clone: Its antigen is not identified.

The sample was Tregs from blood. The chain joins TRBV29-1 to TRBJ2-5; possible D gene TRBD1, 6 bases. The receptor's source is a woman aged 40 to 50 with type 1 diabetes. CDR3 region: CSVVTGSLGETQYF. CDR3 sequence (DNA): TGCAGCGTTGTAACAGGGAGTCTAGGAGAGACCCAGTACTTC.